This T cell receptor beta chain was identified in a study of CD8+ T cells in alopecia areata. Background on the study: Tofacitinib therapy lasting 6 to 18 months was followed by 6 months off drug.

As the sequencing template, cDNA was produced by extracting RNA and reverse transcribing it. Libraries were prepared by immunoSEQ multiplex PCR; TCRdb keeps only in-frame clonotypes and omits some of them. The sample lists some 130,000 clones; 45% to 65% were seen once. Both CD4+ and CD8+ T cells were separated by sorting PBMCs. V lost 9 bases and J lost 4, with 12 bases in between. The germline V gene encodes CDR1 SNHLY and CDR2 FYNNEI. The CDR3 extends over 12 amino acids. This chain joins TRBV2 and TRBJ1-2, with D uncertain. This TCR was recovered from a human donor with alopecia areata. This sample comprised CD4+ T cells sorted from blood, obtained at week 0. The CDR3 DNA follows: TGTGCCAGTACGAACCCCCTCTATGGCTACACCTTC. It is translated as CASTNPLYGYTF.